This is a list of T cell receptor beta chains from one sample in a study of a mutant IDH1 vaccine in newly diagnosed glioma. Here immunoSEQ multiplex PCR was the method, and the copy in TCRdb shows in-frame clones only, minus some. The sample carries roughly 32,000 clones, 80% to 85% recorded once. The sample consisted of peripheral blood mononuclear cells (PBMCs), taken from a glioma patient treated with radiotherapy, temozolomide or both. The receptor set was obtained from a man aged 45-60 years with glioma. Some clones in this sample may be carry-over from other donors' samples. Both conserved end residues are part of each CDR3.

v_gene	j_gene	len	CDR3aa
TRBV6-5	TRBJ1-2	13	CASIGGEGYGYTF
TRBV27	TRBJ1-5	15	CASSLYGVSNQPQHF
TRBV7-2	TRBJ1-2	13	CASSLVGNYGYTF
TRBV19	TRBJ1-1	15	CASSIGGRMNTEAFF
TRBV19	TRBJ2-1	13	CASRDLGGNEQFF
TRBV6-5	TRBJ1-2	14	CASSYSTGHGGYTF
TRBV28	TRBJ2-5	10	CASGGVGQYF
TRBV4-1	TRBJ1-2	15	CASSQDPGDHYGYTF
TRBV15	TRBJ1-2	15	CATSARQGGLGGYTF
TRBV11-2	TRBJ1-1	15	CASSPYRQGGTEAFF
TRBV7-2	TRBJ1-3	14	CASSPTQGGNTIYF
TRBV10-3	TRBJ2-2	13	CAISPGGTGELFF
TRBV6-4	TRBJ2-3	17	CASSDSTSGGGTDTQYF
TRBV5-4	TRBJ2-7	15	CASSSFSTASYEQYF
TRBV7-9	TRBJ1-2	13	CARDPLAVYGYTF
TRBV29-1	TRBJ2-7	12	CSVPGQAYEQYF
TRBV5-6	TRBJ1-3	15	CASTPGGDSGNTIYF
TRBV10-3	TRBJ1-1	14	CAISSGTGKAEAFF
TRBV7-8	TRBJ2-6	15	CASSLDDSGANVLTF
TRBV2	TRBJ2-5	15	CASSESSVSQETQYF
TRBV6-4	TRBJ1-3	11	CASTMGDTIYF
TRBV14	TRBJ2-7	14	CASSLRDLNYEQYF
TRBV21-1	TRBJ2-7	14	CASSKAQCPTAGGF